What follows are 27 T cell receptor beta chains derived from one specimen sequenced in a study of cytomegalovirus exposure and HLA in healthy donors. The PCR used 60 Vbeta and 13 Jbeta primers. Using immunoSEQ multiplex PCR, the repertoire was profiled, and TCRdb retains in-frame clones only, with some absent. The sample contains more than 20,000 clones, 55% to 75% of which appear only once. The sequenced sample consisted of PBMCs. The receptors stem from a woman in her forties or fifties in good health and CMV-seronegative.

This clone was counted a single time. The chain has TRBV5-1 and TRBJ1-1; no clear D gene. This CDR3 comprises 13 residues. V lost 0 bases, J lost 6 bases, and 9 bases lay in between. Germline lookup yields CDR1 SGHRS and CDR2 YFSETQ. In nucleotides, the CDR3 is TGCGCCAGCAGCTTGGGTAGCGTCTCTGAAGCTTTCTTT. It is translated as CASSLGSVSEAFF.

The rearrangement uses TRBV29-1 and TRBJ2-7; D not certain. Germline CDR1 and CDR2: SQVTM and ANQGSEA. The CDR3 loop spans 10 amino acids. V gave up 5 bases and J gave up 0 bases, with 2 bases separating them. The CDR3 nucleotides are TGCAGCGTTTACTCCTACGAGCAGTACTTC. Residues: CSVYSYEQYF.

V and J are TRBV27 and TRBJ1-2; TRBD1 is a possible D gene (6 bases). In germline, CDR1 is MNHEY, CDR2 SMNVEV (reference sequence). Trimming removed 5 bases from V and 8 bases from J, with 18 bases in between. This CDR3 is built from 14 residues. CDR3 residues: CASSPSPTGSGYTF. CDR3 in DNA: TGTGCCAGCAGTCCATCCCCAACAGGGAGCGGCTACACCTTC.

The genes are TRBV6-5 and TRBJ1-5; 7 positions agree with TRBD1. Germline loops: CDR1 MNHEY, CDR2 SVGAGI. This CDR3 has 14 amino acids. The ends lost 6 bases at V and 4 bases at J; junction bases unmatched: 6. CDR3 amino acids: CASRPGQFNQPQHF. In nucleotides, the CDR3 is TGTGCCAGCAGGCCGGGACAGTTTAATCAGCCCCAGCATTTT.

CDR3 loop: CSVESVAKSYNEQFF. DNA for the CDR3: TGCAGCGTTGAAAGTGTAGCGAAATCCTACAATGAGCAGTTCTTC. The V gene is TRBV29-1, the J gene TRBJ2-1; perhaps TRBD2 as D (5 bases). Per germline, CDR1 SQVTM and CDR2 ANQGSEA. The CDR3 is made up of 15 amino acids. V was cut by 2 bases and J by 1 base, with 12 bases left in between.

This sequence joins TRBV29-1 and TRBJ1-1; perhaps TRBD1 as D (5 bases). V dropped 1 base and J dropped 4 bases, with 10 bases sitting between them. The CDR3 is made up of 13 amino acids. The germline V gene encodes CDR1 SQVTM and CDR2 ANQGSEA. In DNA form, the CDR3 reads TGCAGCGTTGAAGTAGGGGCAAGCACTGAAGCTTTCTTT. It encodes CSVEVGASTEAFF.

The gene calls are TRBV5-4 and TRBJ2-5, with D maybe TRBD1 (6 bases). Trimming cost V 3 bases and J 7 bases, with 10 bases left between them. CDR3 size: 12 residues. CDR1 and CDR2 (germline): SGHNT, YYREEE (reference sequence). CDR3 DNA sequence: TGTGCCAGCAGCTGGGACATGGGGACCCAGTACTTC. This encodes CASSWDMGTQYF.

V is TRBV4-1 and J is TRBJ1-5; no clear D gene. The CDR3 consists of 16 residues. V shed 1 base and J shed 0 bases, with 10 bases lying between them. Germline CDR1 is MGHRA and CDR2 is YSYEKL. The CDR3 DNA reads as TGCGCCAGCAGCCAAGTCGGGATAAATAGCAATCAGCCCCAGCATTTT. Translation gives CASSQVGINSNQPQHF.

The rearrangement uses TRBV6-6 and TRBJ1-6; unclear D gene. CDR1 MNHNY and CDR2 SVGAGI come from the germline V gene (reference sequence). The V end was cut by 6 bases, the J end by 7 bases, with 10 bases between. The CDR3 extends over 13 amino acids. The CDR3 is CASREGGNSPLHF. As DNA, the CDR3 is TGTGCCAGCAGGGAGGGTGGAAATTCACCCCTCCACTTT.

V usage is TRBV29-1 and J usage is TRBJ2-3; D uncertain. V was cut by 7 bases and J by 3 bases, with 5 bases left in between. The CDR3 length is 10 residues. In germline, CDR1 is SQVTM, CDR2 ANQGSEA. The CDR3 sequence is CSARTDTQYF. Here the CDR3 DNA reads TGCAGCGCTCGGACAGATACGCAGTATTTT.

The DNA for the CDR3 is TGTGCCAGCAGTCCCCGGGTGGTTGAGACCCAGTACTTC. It translates to CASSPRVVETQYF. The rearrangement uses TRBV28 and TRBJ2-5; D unresolved. Germline CDR1 reads MDHEN; CDR2 reads SYDVKM. The CDR3 runs to 13 residues. V dropped 5 bases and J dropped 5 bases, with 12 bases sitting between them.

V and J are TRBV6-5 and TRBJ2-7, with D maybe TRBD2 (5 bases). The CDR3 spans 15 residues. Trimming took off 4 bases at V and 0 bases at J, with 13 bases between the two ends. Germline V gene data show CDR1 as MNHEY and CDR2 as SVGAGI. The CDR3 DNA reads TGTGCCAGCAGTTGGCTAAGCAGCGGCTCCTACGAGCAGTACTTC. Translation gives CASSWLSSGSYEQYF.

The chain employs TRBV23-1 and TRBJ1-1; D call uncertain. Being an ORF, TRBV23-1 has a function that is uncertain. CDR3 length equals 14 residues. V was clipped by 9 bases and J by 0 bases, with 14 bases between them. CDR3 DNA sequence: TGCGCCAGACGAGCCATTGAGATGAACACTGAAGCTTTCTTT. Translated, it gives CARRAIEMNTEAFF.

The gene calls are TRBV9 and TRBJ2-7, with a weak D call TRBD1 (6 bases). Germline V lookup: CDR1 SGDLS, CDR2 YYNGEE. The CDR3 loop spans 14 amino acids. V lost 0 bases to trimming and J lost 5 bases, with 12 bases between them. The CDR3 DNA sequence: TGTGCCAGCAGCGTAGGAGGGGGAACCAACGAGCAGTACTTC. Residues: CASSVGGGTNEQYF. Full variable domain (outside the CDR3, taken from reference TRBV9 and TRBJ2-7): DSGVTQTPKHLITATGQRVTLRCSPRSGDLSVYWYQQSLDQGLQFLIQYYNGEERAKGNILERFSAQQFPDLHSELNLSSLELGDSALYFCASSVGGGTNEQYFGPGTRLTVT.

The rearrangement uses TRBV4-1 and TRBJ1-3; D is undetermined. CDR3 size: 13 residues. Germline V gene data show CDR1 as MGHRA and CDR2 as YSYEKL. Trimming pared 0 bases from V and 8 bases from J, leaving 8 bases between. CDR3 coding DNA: TGCGCCAGCAGCCAAGAAAGTTCGGACACCATATATTTT. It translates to CASSQESSDTIYF.

CDR3 amino acids: CATGLAGAEGIGQYF. CDR3 sequence (DNA): TGTGCCACCGGACTAGCGGGAGCGGAGGGGATCGGGCAGTACTTC. This rearrangement joins TRBV7-9 to TRBJ2-7, with 13 bases matching TRBD2. V trimming: 10 bases; J trimming: 9 bases; junction bases outside the gene matches: 15. The CDR3 extends over 15 amino acids. CDR1 and CDR2 (germline): SEHNR, FQNEAQ (reference sequence).

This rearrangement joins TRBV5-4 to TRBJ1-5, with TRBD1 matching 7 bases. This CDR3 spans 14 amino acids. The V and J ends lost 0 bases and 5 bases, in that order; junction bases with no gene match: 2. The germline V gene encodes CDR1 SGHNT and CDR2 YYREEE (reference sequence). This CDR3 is CASSLGGGDQPQHF. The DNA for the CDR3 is TGTGCCAGCAGCTTGGGAGGGGGCGATCAGCCCCAGCATTTT.

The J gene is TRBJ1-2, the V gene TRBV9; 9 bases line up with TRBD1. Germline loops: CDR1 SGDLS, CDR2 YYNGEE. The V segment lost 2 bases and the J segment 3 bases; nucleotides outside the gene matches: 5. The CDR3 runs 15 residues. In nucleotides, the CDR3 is TGTGCCAGCAGCGTCAGCGGGACAGGGTACTATGGCTACACCTTC. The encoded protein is CASSVSGTGYYGYTF.

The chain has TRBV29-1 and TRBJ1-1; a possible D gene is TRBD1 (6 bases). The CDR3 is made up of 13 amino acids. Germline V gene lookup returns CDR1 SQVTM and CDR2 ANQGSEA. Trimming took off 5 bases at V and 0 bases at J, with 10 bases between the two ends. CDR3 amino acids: CSVQKGVNTEAFF. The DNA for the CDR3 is TGCAGCGTTCAAAAGGGGGTGAACACTGAAGCTTTCTTT. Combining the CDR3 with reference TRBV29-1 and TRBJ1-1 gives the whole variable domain SAVISQKPSRDICQRGTSLTIQCQVDSQVTMMFWYRQQPGQSLTLIATANQGSEATYESGFVIDKFPISRPNLTFSTLTVSNMSPEDSSIYLCSVQKGVNTEAFFGQGTRLTVV.

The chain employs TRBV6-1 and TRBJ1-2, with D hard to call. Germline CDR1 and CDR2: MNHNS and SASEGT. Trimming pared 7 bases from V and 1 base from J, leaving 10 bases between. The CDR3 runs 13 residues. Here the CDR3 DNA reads TGTGCCAGCACAGGCAGCCGTAACTATGGCTACACCTTC. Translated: CASTGSRNYGYTF.

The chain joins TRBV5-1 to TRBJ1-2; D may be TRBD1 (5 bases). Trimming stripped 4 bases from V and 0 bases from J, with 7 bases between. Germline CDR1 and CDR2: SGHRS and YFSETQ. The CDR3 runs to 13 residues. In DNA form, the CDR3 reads TGCGCCAGCAGCAAGACAGCTAACTATGGCTACACCTTC. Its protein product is CASSKTANYGYTF.

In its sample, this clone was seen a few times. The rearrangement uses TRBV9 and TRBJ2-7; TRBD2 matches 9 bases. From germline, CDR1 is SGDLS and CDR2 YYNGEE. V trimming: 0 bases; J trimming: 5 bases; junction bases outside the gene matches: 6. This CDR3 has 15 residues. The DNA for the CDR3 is TGTGCCAGCAGCGTAGATCCTAGCGGGAAGAACGAGCAGTACTTC. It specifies CASSVDPSGKNEQYF.

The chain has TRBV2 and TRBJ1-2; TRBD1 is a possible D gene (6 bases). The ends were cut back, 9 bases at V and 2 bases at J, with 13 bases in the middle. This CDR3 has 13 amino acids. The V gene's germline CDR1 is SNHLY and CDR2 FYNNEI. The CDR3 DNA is TGTGCCAGTCTGCCACAGGGAAACTATGGCTACACCTTC. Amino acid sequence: CASLPQGNYGYTF.

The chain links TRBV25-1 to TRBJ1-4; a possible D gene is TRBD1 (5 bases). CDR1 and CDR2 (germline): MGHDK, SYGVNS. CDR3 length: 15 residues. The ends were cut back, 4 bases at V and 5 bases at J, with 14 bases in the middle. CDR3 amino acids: CASSGARGINEKLFF. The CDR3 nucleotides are TGTGCCAGCAGTGGCGCACGGGGGATCAATGAAAAACTGTTTTTT.

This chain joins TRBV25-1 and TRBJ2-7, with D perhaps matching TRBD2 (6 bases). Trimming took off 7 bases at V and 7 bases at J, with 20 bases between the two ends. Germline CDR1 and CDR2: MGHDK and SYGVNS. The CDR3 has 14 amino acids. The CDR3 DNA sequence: TGTGCCAGCACCCCCGGGACTCAAGGTGGAGAGCAGTACTTC. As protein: CASTPGTQGGEQYF.

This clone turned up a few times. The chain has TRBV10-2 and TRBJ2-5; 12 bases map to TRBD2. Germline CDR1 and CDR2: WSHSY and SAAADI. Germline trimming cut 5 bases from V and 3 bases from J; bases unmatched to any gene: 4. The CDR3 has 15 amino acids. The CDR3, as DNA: TGCGCCAGCAGTTATGCTAGCGGGGGGGAAGAGACCCAGTACTTC. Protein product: CASSYASGGEETQYF.

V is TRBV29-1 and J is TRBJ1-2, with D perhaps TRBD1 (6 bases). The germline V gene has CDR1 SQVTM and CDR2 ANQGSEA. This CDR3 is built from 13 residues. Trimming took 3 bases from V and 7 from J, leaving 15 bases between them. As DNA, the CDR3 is TGCAGCGTTGAGGGGGGGCGTTCGGTTGGCTACACCTTC. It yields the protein CSVEGGRSVGYTF.